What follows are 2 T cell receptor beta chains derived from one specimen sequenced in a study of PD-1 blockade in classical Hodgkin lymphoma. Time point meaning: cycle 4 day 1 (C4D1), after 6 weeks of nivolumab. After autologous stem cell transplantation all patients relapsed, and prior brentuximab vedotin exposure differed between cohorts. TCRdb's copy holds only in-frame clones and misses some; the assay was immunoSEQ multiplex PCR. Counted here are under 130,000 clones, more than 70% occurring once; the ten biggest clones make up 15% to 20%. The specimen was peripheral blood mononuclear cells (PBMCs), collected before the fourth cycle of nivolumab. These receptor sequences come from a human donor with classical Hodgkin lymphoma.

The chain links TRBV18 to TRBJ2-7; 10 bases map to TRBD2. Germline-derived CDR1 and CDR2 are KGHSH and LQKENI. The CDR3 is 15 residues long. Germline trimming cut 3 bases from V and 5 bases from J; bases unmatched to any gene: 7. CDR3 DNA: TGTGCCAGCTCACCCTCAGCGGGAGGGTTCCACGAGCAGTACTTC. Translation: CASSPSAGGFHEQYF. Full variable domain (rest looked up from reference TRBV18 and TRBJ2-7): NAGVMQNPRHLVRRRGQEARLRCSPMKGHSHVYWYRQLPEEGLKFMVYLQKENIIDESGMPKERFSAEFPKEGPSILRIQQVVRGDSAAYFCASSPSAGGFHEQYFGPGTRLTVT.

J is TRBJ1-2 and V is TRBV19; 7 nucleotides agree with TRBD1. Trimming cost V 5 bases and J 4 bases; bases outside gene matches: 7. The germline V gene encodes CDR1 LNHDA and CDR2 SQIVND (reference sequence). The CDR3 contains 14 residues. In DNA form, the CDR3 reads TGTGCCAGTAGTCCCGGGACAGCGTTCTATGGCTACACCTTC. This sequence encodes CASSPGTAFYGYTF.